This TCR beta chain was sequenced during a study of T cell responses to AZD1222 COVID-19 vaccine. Study results and limitations: An increase in Spike-specific TCR breadth and depth was observed after two AZD1222 doses.

This CDR3 comprises 14 residues. Between the trimmed V and J ends, which lost 7 bases and 2 bases, there was a span of 14 bases. Germline CDR1 is MDHEN and CDR2 is SYDVKM. The protocol was immunoSEQ multiplex PCR, while the TCRdb copy is restricted to in-frame clones and leaves out a portion. Here the sample spans 120,000 to 150,000 clones, roughly 88% being singletons. With respect to this clone: The antigen remains unidentified.

The sequencing used peripheral blood, collected on day 0 of AZD1222 vaccination. The rearrangement links TRBV28 to TRBJ1-2, with a tentative D call TRBD1 (6 bases). This sequence was found in an adult in good health. The CDR3 DNA reads as TGTGCCAGCAACGGGGGGGGCTTCAACTATGGCTACACCTTC. This encodes CASNGGGFNYGYTF.